This paragraph covers one T cell receptor (beta chain) sequence. This clone was recorded a few times. Its recognized antigen is unknown. Per-base qualities were not stored, and no clone one base away is much larger. This sample is drawn from a study of beta chain features in type 1 diabetes (dated by TCRdb to between 2018 and 2020). General notes on the study: Patients and healthy donors did not differ in mean age, gender distribution, total cell number or subset yield. A total of roughly 99,000,000 sorted cells were examined across all samples, and the number of cells per subset was strongly correlated with RNA yield. The study compared TCRB repertoires of sorted circulating CD4+ T cell subsets between recently diagnosed type 1 diabetes patients and matched healthy donors. Regulatory and stem cell-like memory subsets were isolated from only 8 patients and 8 healthy donors, whereas naive and central memory subsets came from all 30 or so donors. Overall study results and their limits: A moderate but significant shortening of TCRB CDR3 length was observed in type 1 diabetes patients in all four CD4+ subsets. At VDJ recombination sites, type 1 diabetes patients had fewer insertions and more deleted nucleotides, which implies abnormalities in thymic rearrangement. Shorter templates might have been favored by PCR, but patient and control samples were amplified and corrected together, so both groups would have been affected equally by any skew. Only small numbers of individuals were included in the HLA sub-analyses, which left unresolved whether HLA type had any influence on TCRB rearrangement. Because cDNA was sequenced instead of genomic DNA, highly expressing activated cells could be over-represented, though the groups showed no difference in activation or CD3 levels. Naive, central memory and regulatory TCRB repertoires appeared to be more similar among patients than among healthy donors.

The High Capacity cDNA Reverse Transcription Kit was used to reverse transcribe all of the isolated RNA, meaning that expressed TCRB transcripts were what got sequenced. Deep immunoSEQ sequencing was performed on naive, central memory and regulatory T cell samples, with an average of roughly 4 million total reads per sample. Sorted cells were lysed in RLT buffer and RNA was extracted with DNase-treated RNeasy Micro or Mini kits, depending on cell number. Each cell subset was processed separately to prevent cross-contamination, with patient and healthy donor samples processed together. The immunoSEQ multiplex PCR was used to amplify TCRB sequences from cDNA, generating 87-bp fragments that spanned the CDR3 region. Sequencing of the amplicons was done on the Illumina HiSeq platform. The source study handled its data this way. PCR bias was corrected computationally using synthetic template baselines, and reads within Hamming distance 2 were collapsed, with unmergeable singletons discarded. By aligning reads against IMGT, V, D and J genes, CDR3 length, and insertions or deletions at six rearrangement sites were assigned. Within each subset, clonotype counts were normalized to sorted cell number, and only after that were true diversity and Gini coefficients computed with the tcR R package. The overlap coefficient, calculated on TCRB nucleotide sequences, was used to measure repertoire sharing. Out-of-frame TCRB sequences from naive cells were analyzed as a proxy for the pre-selection repertoire. As stored in TCRdb, this immuneACCESS dataset retains in-frame rearrangements with V and J assigned. A fraction of the clones does not appear; measured against another copy, unresolved V genes explain less than half of the discrepancy, and the remainder lacks a known reason. V and J calls and clone size follow that table, whereas D and trimming were derived from the DNA. The table for this sample lists fewer than 500,000 clones; approximately 15% of them were counted only once. In total, the top ten clones hold roughly 0.033% of the sample.

A single peripheral blood draw of approximately 110 mL on average was collected from each donor into heparinised tubes. A BD FACSAria II and a panel including CD45RO, CCR7, CD25, CD127, CD95 and CD27 were used to sort naive, central memory, regulatory and stem cell-like memory CD4+ T cells. A purity above 98% was achieved for all sorted populations. PBMCs were separated immediately by Lymphoprep density gradient centrifugation and were stained directly, without being cultured. To minimize batch effects, samples were stained and sorted in pairs, one healthy donor with one patient per experiment. The CDR3 contains 16 residues, cysteine and phenylalanine counted. This entry keeps only the CDR3 DNA: 48 bases, framed from base 1. The germline V gene (reference sequence) provides CDR1 SEHNR and CDR2 FQNEAQ. Trimmed from V: 4 bases; trimmed from J: 5 bases; junction bases lacking a gene match: 8.

The specimen sequenced was naive CD4+ T cells from blood. The sample's cell subset or site label, in plain terms: true naive CD4+ T cells. The sequence joins TRBV7-9 to TRBJ2-1; 10 nucleotides in the junction match TRBD2. The sequence came from a man aged 30 to 45 in good health. The CDR3 region reads CASSSFPSGSDNEQFF. The sequence in DNA is TGTGCCAGCAGCTCGTTTCCTAGCGGGAGTGACAATGAGCAGTTCTTC.